This T cell receptor beta chain was retrieved from a study of cytomegalovirus exposure and HLA in healthy donors. Study findings and constraints: Previously analyzed data showed that most TCR beta V segments were productive at a frequency of about 90% or about 30%. TCR beta V- and J-gene trimming, according to a later analysis, was linked to a missense DCLRE1C variant. Several top significant clusters appeared, in a later analysis, to be linked to common viral pathogens.

As regards this clone: Its cognate antigen is unknown.

The trim removed 1 base at V and 9 bases at J, leaving 3 bases unmatched. The CDR3 sequence is 13 residues long. The germline CDR1 and CDR2 sequences are SGHNT and YENEEA. PCR primers comprised 60 Vbeta and 13 Jbeta primers. The table came from immunoSEQ multiplex PCR; TCRdb's copy has only in-frame clones and leaves some out. The data show 100,000 to 150,000 clones, 74% seen once. Source material: PBMCs. This clonotype originated in a woman in her forties or fifties in good health and CMV-seropositive. The chain carries TRBV11-3 and TRBJ2-1; 7 nucleotides agree with TRBD1. The CDR3 spells CASSLGDSGEQFF. The CDR3 region has the DNA TGTGCCAGCAGCTTAGGGGACAGCGGTGAGCAGTTCTTC.